This TCR beta chain was identified during a study of blood T cells in healthy people across ages. CDR3 length: 13 residues. The V gene lost 7 bases and the J gene lost 4 bases, with 13 bases spanning the gap. Germline-derived CDR1 and CDR2 are SGHVS and FNYEAQ. General study points: Roughly linear declines in TCR beta diversity per million T cells occurred with age.

This clonotype appeared a few times. No antigen is known for it. Through a sample-barcoded 5' primer and a J-beta primer mix, a second PCR was run for roughly 6 to 11 cycles. Each CDR3 protein gets one entry after TCRdb re-called the 5' RACE reads with MiXCR. Of around 800,000 distinct CDR3 sequences in the sample, 25% to 30% were seen once. The same specimen was also included in a second study, on T cells of mothers and their children. That report adds: A slight, non-significant increase in overlap was found for related mother-child pairs relative to unrelated pairs.

This clonotype was sampled from a boy younger than 18 in good health. The gene calls are TRBV7-6 and TRBJ1-2; maybe TRBD1 (5 bases). The material sequenced was blood. CDR3 loop: CASNPRESYGYTF. The CDR3 nucleotides read TGTGCCAGCAACCCCAGGGAAAGCTATGGCTACACCTTC. The variable domain in full, completed from reference TRBV7-6 and TRBJ1-2, reads GAGVSQSPRYKVTKRGQDVALRCDPISGHVSLYWYRQALGQGPEFLTYFNYEAQQDKSGLPNDRFSAERPEGSISTLTIQRTEQRDSAMYRCASNPRESYGYTFGSGTRLTVV.